This T cell receptor beta chain was obtained from a study of T cells in Graves' hyperthyroidism and ophthalmopathy. Amplification targeted TCR beta CDR3 regions from RNA transcripts. First-round RT-PCR targeting the TCR CDR3 was performed with the HTBI primer set. MiXCR, applied by TCRdb to the multiplex PCR reads, yields one record per CDR3 protein. The sample shows fewer than 200,000 distinct CDR3 sequences, about 15% of them seen only once. Per the germline V gene, CDR1 is SNHLY and CDR2 is FYNNEI. Unmatched junction bases numbered 0, after V lost 4 bases and J lost 2 bases. This CDR3 has 14 residues.

The rearrangement uses TRBV2 and TRBJ2-7, with 12 bases aligning to TRBD2. Input material: blood. This receptor was taken from a woman aged 50 to 65 with Graves' hyperthyroidism. DNA for the CDR3: TGTGCCAGCAGTGGGACTAGCGGGACCTACGAGCAGTACTTC. Translation gives CASSGTSGTYEQYF.